Listed here are 3 T cell receptor beta chains from one sample, sequenced in a study of blood T cell repertoires in COVID-19. Assay: immunoSEQ multiplex PCR; the TCRdb copy retains only in-frame clones and omits some. Altogether 150,000 to 200,000 clones are present, about 90% being singletons, with the ten largest covering 6% to 7.5%. Sequenced input: PBMCs or T cells enriched from blood (not recorded which). The receptors derive from a woman aged 45-59 years who had recovered from COVID-19.

This clone was recorded once. J is TRBJ2-1 and V is TRBV5-1, with D possibly matching TRBD2 (6 bases). CDR1 and CDR2 from the germline V gene are SGHRS and YFSETQ. Trimming stripped 1 base from V and 8 bases from J, with 16 bases between. The CDR3 spans 15 residues. CDR3 protein: CASSLFAGSSDEQFF. The CDR3 DNA reads TGCGCCAGCAGCTTGTTCGCGGGGAGTAGCGATGAGCAGTTCTTC.

This chain links TRBV2 with TRBJ1-2; D remains ambiguous. The germline V and J ends were trimmed by 7 bases and 10 bases, with 22 bases remaining between them. The CDR3 is 14 amino acids. The germline CDR1 and CDR2 sequences are SNHLY and FYNNEI. The CDR3 region has the DNA TGTGCCAGCACAACCGGAGGGAGTGGGGTTACCTACACCTTC. Translating it yields CASTTGGSGVTYTF.

This rearrangement joins TRBV28 to TRBJ2-5; 7 bases match TRBD2. The germline CDR1 and CDR2 sequences are MDHEN and SYDVKM. The V gene end was trimmed by 4 bases and the J gene end by 5 bases; junction bases not matched to a gene: 7. This CDR3 spans 14 amino acids. The CDR3 DNA is TGTGCCAGCAGTTCGGCTAGCGGTTTGGAGACCCAGTACTTC. It specifies CASSSASGLETQYF.